Sequencing of this TCR beta chain was carried out in a study of cytomegalovirus exposure and HLA in healthy donors. PCR involved 60 Vbeta and 13 Jbeta primers. Method: immunoSEQ multiplex PCR; TCRdb's copy keeps in-frame clones and lacks some. This table has about 150,000 clones, about four fifths appearing once. Study-level findings and limits: 164 TCR beta chains were listed as cytomegalovirus-associated.

Worth noting for this clone: The antigen remains undetermined.

Per germline, CDR1 SEHNR and CDR2 FQNEAQ (reference sequence). V lost 2 bases, J lost 1 base, and 8 bases lay in between. The CDR3 covers 14 residues. This clonotype was sampled from a man aged 25-45 years in good health and CMV-seropositive. J is TRBJ2-5 and V is TRBV7-9; possible D gene TRBD2, 5 bases. Sequenced input: PBMCs. The CDR3 spells CASSLTLAQETQYF. The CDR3 DNA follows: TGTGCCAGCAGCTTAACGCTAGCCCAAGAGACCCAGTACTTC.